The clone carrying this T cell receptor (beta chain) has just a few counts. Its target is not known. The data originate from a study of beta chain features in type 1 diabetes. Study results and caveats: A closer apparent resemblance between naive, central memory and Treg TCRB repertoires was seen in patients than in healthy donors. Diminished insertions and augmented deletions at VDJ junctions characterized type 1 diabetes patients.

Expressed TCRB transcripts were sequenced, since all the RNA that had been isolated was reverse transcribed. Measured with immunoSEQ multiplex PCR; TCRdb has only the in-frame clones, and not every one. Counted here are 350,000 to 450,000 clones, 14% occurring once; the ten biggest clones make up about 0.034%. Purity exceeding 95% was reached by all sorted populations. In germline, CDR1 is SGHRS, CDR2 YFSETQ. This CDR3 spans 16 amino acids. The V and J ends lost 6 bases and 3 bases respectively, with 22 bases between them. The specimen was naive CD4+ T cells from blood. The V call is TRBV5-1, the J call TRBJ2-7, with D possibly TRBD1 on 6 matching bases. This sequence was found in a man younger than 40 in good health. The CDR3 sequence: CASTIGAAGAGYEQYF. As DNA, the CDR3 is TGCGCCAGCACCATAGGAGCGGCAGGGGCTGGCTACGAGCAGTACTTC. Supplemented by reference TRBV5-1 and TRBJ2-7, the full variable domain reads KAGVTQTPRYLIKTRGQQVTLSCSPISGHRSVSWYQQTPGQGLQFLFEYFSETQRNKGNFPGRFSGRQFSNSRSEMNVSTLELGDSALYLCASTIGAAGAGYEQYFGPGTRLTVT.